This T cell receptor beta chain stems from a study of CD8 T cells in Susac syndrome (dated by TCRdb to about 2019). Regarding the complete study: Repertoire sequencing was used to test whether CD8+ T cell activation and differentiation in Susac syndrome was antigen driven.

RNA was extracted using the RNeasy kit, and roughly 0.5 to 1 microgram was reverse transcribed with random hexamers. The immunoSEQ multiplex PCR assay, covering 54 Vbeta and 13 Jbeta segments, was used to amplify TCR beta CDR3 regions. PCR amplification bias was corrected by using a synthetic template baseline for primer optimization and computational correction. Turning to the authors' computational methods: Reads were assigned to V, D and J genes according to IMGT and analyzed in immunoSEQ Analyzer, with only productive sequences retained. Clonality was calculated as one minus the Shannon entropy normalized by log2 of the number of productive unique sequences. Public and private clones were assessed among the 100 most prevalent clones of each patient and control. A clone was defined as Susac-specific if it was absent from the healthy and MS cohorts, from some 1,100 published viral clones and from other ImmuneACCESS disease sequences. TCRdb took the public reads, trimmed them with fastp at Q25, ran MiXCR for clone calling and kept in-frame beta chains. Entries are consolidated by CDR3 protein sequence, retaining the most common genes and DNA. Clone size and V and J calls follow TCRdb, not the original study. The sample table records around 190,000 distinct CDR3 sequences; over 85% of these occur just once. The ten largest clones represent 0.095% to 0.12% of the sample.

V is pared back by 5 bases and J by 6 bases, with 8 bases lying between the germline termini. The CDR3 runs 11 residues from the cysteine to the phenylalanine. Kept here is only the CDR3 DNA, which spans 33 bases and is read in frame from base 1. The paper as a whole reports these results and caveats: The number of individuals in the TCR sequencing and HLA analysis was recognized as being relatively small.

This clonotype occurred a few times. Its specific antigen is unknown. Within one base of it there is no much larger clone, and no base qualities were kept. Peripheral blood CD8+ and CD4+ T cells from healthy donors, Susac syndrome patients and multiple sclerosis patients were profiled using high-throughput TCR beta sequencing. Healthy donors were included as age- and sex-matched controls. Bulk CD8+ and CD4+ T cells were purified by magnetic negative isolation, while CD8+ TEMRA cells were enriched using FACS. Blood was drawn into EDTA tubes, processed within 24 hours, and PBMCs were isolated by density gradient centrifugation. PBMCs intended for TCR sequencing were cryopreserved in liquid nitrogen and were subsequently thawed in a 37 degrees C water bath. Purity of sorted or isolated CD4+, CD8+ and CD8+ TEMRA cells was at least 90%.

This receptor was identified in a human donor in good health. Sequencing was done on a sample of CD4+ T cells from PBMCs. The chain employs TRBV12-3 or TRBV12-4 and TRBJ2-7; TRBD1 is possibly the D segment (6 matching bases). The nucleotide sequence is given as TGTGCCAGCAGTCGGACAGCCGAGCAGTACTTC. This codes for CASSRTAEQYF.